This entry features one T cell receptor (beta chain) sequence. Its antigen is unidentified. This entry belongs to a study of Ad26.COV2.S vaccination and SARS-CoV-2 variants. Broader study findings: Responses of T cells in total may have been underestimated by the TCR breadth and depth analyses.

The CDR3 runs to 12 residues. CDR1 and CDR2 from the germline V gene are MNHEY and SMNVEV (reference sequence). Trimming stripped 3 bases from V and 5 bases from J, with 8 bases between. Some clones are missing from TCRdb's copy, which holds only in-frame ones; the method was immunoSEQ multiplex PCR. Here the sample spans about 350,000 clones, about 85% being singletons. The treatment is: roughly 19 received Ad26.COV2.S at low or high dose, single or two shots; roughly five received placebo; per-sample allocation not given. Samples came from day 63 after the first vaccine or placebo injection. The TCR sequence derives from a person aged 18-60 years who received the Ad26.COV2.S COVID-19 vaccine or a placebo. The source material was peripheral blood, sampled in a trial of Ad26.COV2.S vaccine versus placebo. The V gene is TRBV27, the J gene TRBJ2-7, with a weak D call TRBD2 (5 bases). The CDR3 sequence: CASSFSGNEQYF. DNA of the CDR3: TGTGCCAGCAGTTTCTCGGGGAACGAGCAGTACTTC.